A single sample gave rise to the 27 T cell receptor beta chains below, sequenced in a study of shared clonotypes between healthy human individuals. Generated by immunoSEQ multiplex PCR, the TCRdb table keeps only in-frame clones and is missing some. The sample contains 2,500,000 or so clones, more than 90% of which appear only once. The sample taken for sequencing was naive CD4+ T cells sorted from blood. Subset described: CD45RA+ positively selected. These receptors all come from a man aged 18 to 30 in good health.

This clone has only a few counts. Other DNA variants within this sample encode the same CDR3. The chain links TRBV2 to TRBJ1-5; TRBD1 matches 7 bases. Germline trimming cut 4 bases from V and 2 bases from J; bases unmatched to any gene: 2. This CDR3 is built from 14 residues. The germline gives CDR1 SNHLY, CDR2 FYNNEI. The DNA for the CDR3 is TGTGCCAGCAGTGGACAGGGCCGCAATCAGCCCCAGCATTTT. This sequence encodes CASSGQGRNQPQHF.

The CDR3 DNA reads as TGTGCCAGCAGCCTACGCGGACAGGGCGACACTGAAGCTTTCTTT. It specifies CASSLRGQGDTEAFF. The V call is TRBV7-9, the J call TRBJ1-1; 8 nucleotides agree with TRBD1. This CDR3 has 15 amino acids. The trim removed 5 bases at V and 3 bases at J, leaving 8 bases unmatched. CDR1 is SEHNR, CDR2 FQNEAQ, per germline (reference sequence).

The J gene is TRBJ2-3, the V gene TRBV9, with TRBD2 matching 10 bases. Germline CDR1 is SGDLS and CDR2 is YYNGEE. The V segment lost 2 bases and the J segment 7 bases; nucleotides outside the gene matches: 7. The length of the CDR3 is 15 residues. In nucleotides, the CDR3 is TGTGCCAGCAGCGTTACTAGCGGGGATTTGAATACGCAGTATTTT. Protein sequence: CASSVTSGDLNTQYF.

Here the CDR3 reads CASSIRDRRSPLHF. CDR3 DNA: TGTGCCAGCAGTATCCGGGACAGGAGGTCACCCCTCCACTTT. This sequence joins TRBV27 and TRBJ1-6, with TRBD1 identical over 8 bases. Trimming cost V 5 bases and J 10 bases; bases outside gene matches: 7. This CDR3 contains 14 residues. Germline CDR1 is MNHEY and CDR2 is SMNVEV (reference sequence).

The CDR3 reads CASSLARPNTEAFF. DNA of the CDR3: TGCGCCAGCAGCTTGGCCAGGCCCAACACTGAAGCTTTCTTT. V is TRBV5-1 and J is TRBJ1-1, with D unclear. Germline CDR1 is SGHRS and CDR2 is YFSETQ. The V end lost 0 bases, the J end lost 2 bases, and 8 bases lay between the germline ends. CDR3 length: 14 amino acids.

The chain has TRBV10-1 and TRBJ1-2; D is undetermined. The ends were cut back, 4 bases at V and 1 base at J, with 13 bases in the middle. There are 15 residues in the CDR3. The germline V gene has CDR1 WNHNN and CDR2 SYGVQD (reference sequence). In DNA, the CDR3 is TGCGCCAGCAGTGGATATCGACTGATTAACTATGGCTACACCTTC. Encoded protein: CASSGYRLINYGYTF.

In this sample, this clone turned up a few times. Additional DNA sequences in this sample encode the identical CDR3. The V and J genes are TRBV30 and TRBJ1-5; D gene uncertain. Deletions cut 0 bases from V and 2 bases from J, with 5 bases between. Germline CDR1 and CDR2: GTSNPN and SVGIG (reference sequence). The CDR3 is 13 residues long. Here the CDR3 reads CAWSVSGNQPQHF. CDR3 nucleotide sequence: TGTGCCTGGAGTGTAAGCGGCAATCAGCCCCAGCATTTT.

The chain employs TRBV6-5 and TRBJ2-3; 7 bases are a match to TRBD2. V lost 5 bases, J lost 4 bases, and 6 bases stayed unmatched. The V gene's germline CDR1 is MNHEY and CDR2 SVGAGI. CDR3 length: 14 amino acids. The CDR3 protein is CASSRRGESDTQYF. Here the CDR3 DNA reads TGTGCCAGCAGTCGACGGGGGGAATCAGATACGCAGTATTTT.

V is TRBV29-1 and J is TRBJ2-7; possibly TRBD1 or TRBD2 for D (5 bases each). Germline V gene lookup returns CDR1 SQVTM and CDR2 ANQGSEA. The CDR3 runs to 13 residues. The germline V and J ends were trimmed by 4 bases and 2 bases, with 12 bases remaining between them. Written as DNA, the CDR3 is TGCAGCGTTGCGGGGCACGCCACCTACGAGCAGTACTTC. Translated: CSVAGHATYEQYF.

The CDR3 nucleotides read TGTGCCAGTAGTACCACAGGGGAAAAACTGTTTTTT. Amino acid sequence: CASSTTGEKLFF. The J gene is TRBJ1-4, the V gene TRBV19; D perhaps matches TRBD1 (6 bases). The germline V gene has CDR1 LNHDA and CDR2 SQIVND (reference sequence). Trimming stripped 4 bases from V and 8 bases from J, with 8 bases between. The CDR3 sequence is 12 residues long.

Notes on this clone: The same CDR3 can be traced to other DNA sequences in this sample. The chain has TRBV9 and TRBJ2-2; 8 bases fit TRBD1. This CDR3 is built from 15 residues. Per the germline V gene, CDR1 is SGDLS and CDR2 is YYNGEE. Trimming took 2 bases from V and 6 from J; bases not matched to a gene: 6. CDR3 protein: CASSVGGTGAGELFF. For the CDR3, the DNA is TGTGCCAGCAGCGTGGGTGGGACAGGAGCCGGGGAGCTGTTTTTT.

The J gene is TRBJ1-5, the V gene TRBV18; weak D call: TRBD1 (6 bases). Trimming left V 6 bases short and J 2 bases short, with 8 bases between. CDR1 and CDR2 (germline): KGHSH, LQKENI. This CDR3 region has 13 residues. The CDR3 is CASSDSRNQPQHF. CDR3 DNA: TGTGCCAGCTCGGACAGTCGCAATCAGCCCCAGCATTTT.

The chain is built from TRBV28 and TRBJ1-6; 7 nucleotides align to TRBD1. The CDR3 contains 18 residues. Germline-derived CDR1 and CDR2 are MDHEN and SYDVKM. Trimming cost V 3 bases and J 5 bases; bases outside gene matches: 13. The CDR3 loop reads CASSFGFIGTADNSPLHF. The DNA for the CDR3 is TGTGCCAGCAGTTTCGGTTTCATCGGGACAGCTGATAATTCACCCCTCCACTTT. Variable domain in full (rest from reference TRBV28 and TRBJ1-6): DVKVTQSSRYLVKRTGEKVFLECVQDMDHENMFWYRQDPGLGLRLIYFSYDVKMKEKGDIPEGYSVSREKKERFSLILESASTNQTSMYLCASSFGFIGTADNSPLHFGNGTRLTVT.

The chain couples TRBV30 to TRBJ2-1; 7 bases match TRBD1. Germline loops: CDR1 GTSNPN, CDR2 SVGIG (reference sequence). The J segment lost 7 bases and the V segment lost 4 bases, leaving 10 bases of the junction unmatched. The CDR3 runs 14 residues. CDR3 in DNA: TGTGCCTGGACTATAGGGGGCCTTTATAATGAGCAGTTCTTC. As protein: CAWTIGGLYNEQFF.

V is TRBV7-9 and J is TRBJ1-2, with TRBD1 as a possible D gene (6 bases). Germline-derived CDR1 and CDR2 are SEHNR and FQNEAQ (reference sequence). The CDR3 runs 16 residues. V lost 4 bases and J 4 bases, leaving 19 bases between the germline ends. CDR3 residues: CASSSWTAILTYGYTF. CDR3 nucleotides: TGTGCCAGCAGCTCTTGGACAGCCATACTAACCTATGGCTACACCTTC.

This chain uses TRBV6-6 with TRBJ1-5; D not certain. CDR3 length: 16 residues. Trimming removed 2 bases at V and 2 bases at J, with 13 bases between. Germline V gene sequence: CDR1 MNHNY, CDR2 SVGAGI (reference sequence). CDR3 nucleotides: TGTGCCAGCAGTTACGCGTGGAAACCGGGCAATCAGCCCCAGCATTTT. Translation: CASSYAWKPGNQPQHF.

In DNA, the CDR3 is TGTGCCTGGCGCTCGGCCTCTAGGCGCACCGGGGAGCTGTTTTTT. This encodes CAWRSASRRTGELFF. The genes are TRBV30 and TRBJ2-2, with unresolved D. CDR1 is GTSNPN and CDR2 is SVGIG in the germline V gene (reference sequence). V lost 5 bases and J lost 4, with 17 bases in between. This CDR3 spans 15 amino acids.

V gene TRBV6-5 combines with J gene TRBJ1-3; D possibly corresponds to TRBD1 (6 bases). CDR1 and CDR2 from the germline V gene are MNHEY and SVGAGI. This CDR3 comprises 16 residues. The germline V and J ends were trimmed by 4 bases and 2 bases, with 15 bases remaining between them. The CDR3 DNA reads as TGTGCCAGCAGTTTAACTACAGGGACTCCTGGAAACACCATATATTTT. This codes for CASSLTTGTPGNTIYF.

CDR3 nucleotide sequence: TGTGCCAGTAGTACGGCTAGCGGGGGGGCGTGGGAGACCCAGTACTTC. Translated: CASSTASGGAWETQYF. This chain links TRBV19 with TRBJ2-5; 12 bases agree with TRBD2. The CDR3 consists of 16 residues. The V segment lost 4 bases and the J segment 5 bases; nucleotides outside the gene matches: 8. Germline V gene lookup returns CDR1 LNHDA and CDR2 SQIVND (reference sequence).

This chain uses TRBV19 with TRBJ2-7; possibly TRBD2 for D (5 bases). The germline V gene has CDR1 LNHDA and CDR2 SQIVND (reference sequence). The CDR3 is made up of 15 amino acids. V lost 3 bases, J lost 1 base, and 13 bases lay in between. The CDR3 sequence: CASSIRDSFSYEQYF. The CDR3 region has the DNA TGTGCCAGTAGTATTCGGGATAGCTTTTCCTACGAGCAGTACTTC.

This sequence joins TRBV10-3 and TRBJ2-7; D gene ambiguous. The germline V gene has CDR1 ENHRY and CDR2 SYGVKD. Trimming removed 2 bases at V and 1 base at J, with 6 bases between. CDR3 size: 13 residues. The CDR3 DNA reads TGTGCCATCAGTGAGGCCCCTTCCTACGAGCAGTACTTC. Translating gives CAISEAPSYEQYF.

The chain combines TRBV11-2 with TRBJ1-1; 10 bases map to TRBD1. CDR1 and CDR2 (germline): SGHAT, FQNNGV. Germline trimming cut 3 bases from V and 5 bases from J; bases unmatched to any gene: 3. The CDR3 runs 14 residues. Written as DNA, the CDR3 is TGTGCCAGCAGCTTGAGGACAGGGGGGACTGAAGCTTTCTTT. Amino acids: CASSLRTGGTEAFF.

This clone appeared once. J is TRBJ2-7 and V is TRBV4-1, with TRBD2 matching over 7 bases. V dropped 4 bases and J dropped 2; count of bases not matched to a gene: 8. CDR1 is MGHRA, CDR2 YSYEKL, per germline. This CDR3 has 15 amino acids. The CDR3 reads CASSPDRGGPYEQYF. The CDR3 DNA reads as TGCGCCAGCAGCCCTGACCGCGGGGGTCCCTACGAGCAGTACTTC.

J is TRBJ1-1 and V is TRBV30, with 7 bases identical to TRBD1. This CDR3 is 14 amino acids long. J gave up 1 base and V 4 bases, and 6 bases lay outside the gene matches. Germline V lookup: CDR1 GTSNPN, CDR2 SVGIG (reference sequence). The DNA for the CDR3 is TGTGCCTGGAAACTTGGGACAGCGAACACTGAAGCTTTCTTT. Protein sequence: CAWKLGTANTEAFF.

V gene TRBV12-5 combines with J gene TRBJ2-7; TRBD2 matches 10 bases. The germline V gene encodes CDR1 LGHNT and CDR2 FRNRAP. This CDR3 region has 15 residues. V gave up 7 bases and J gave up 6 bases; unmatched junction bases: 12. The CDR3 is CASVGSGRSRSEQYF. In DNA, the CDR3 is TGTGCTAGTGTCGGTAGCGGGAGGAGCCGGTCCGAGCAGTACTTC.

This clone was seen a single time. The rearrangement uses TRBV9 and TRBJ2-2, with 8 bases fitting TRBD2. The CDR3 spans 16 residues. Germline lookup yields CDR1 SGDLS and CDR2 YYNGEE. The junction had 8 bases not matched to a gene; V was cut back by 5 bases and J by 2 bases. The CDR3, as DNA: TGTGCCAGCAGTACCAGCGGGGGTTTTAACACCGGGGAGCTGTTTTTT. Translating it yields CASSTSGGFNTGELFF.

This clone was found once. The rearrangement links TRBV5-4 to TRBJ2-1, with 7 bases identical to TRBD1. Germline V gene sequence: CDR1 SGHNT, CDR2 YYREEE (reference sequence). V trimming: 6 bases; J trimming: 5 bases; junction bases outside the gene matches: 11. The CDR3 consists of 15 residues. The CDR3 nucleotides read TGTGCCAGCAACAATCCGGGACAGAGGAACAATGAGCAGTTCTTC. This translates into CASNNPGQRNNEQFF. Full variable domain (remainder filled in from reference TRBV5-4 and TRBJ2-1): ETGVTQSPTHLIKTRGQQVTLRCSSQSGHNTVSWYQQALGQGPQFIFQYYREEENGRGNFPPRFSGLQFPNYSSELNVNALELDDSALYLCASNNPGQRNNEQFFGPGTRLTVL.